The source of this T cell receptor (beta chain) is a study of T-cell reconstitution after alpha-beta-depleted transplantation in children. Unique molecular identifiers featured in how the TCRbeta library was prepared. TCRdb fed the PCR reads into MiXCR, producing one record per CDR3 protein. The table shows some 180,000 distinct CDR3 sequences, with approximately 7% occurring only once. Concerning this clonotype: What it recognizes is unknown.

Findings and caveats of the study: Reportedly, alpha-beta T cells present about two months post-transplant originated from several hundred expanded clones of graft origin. The main origin of T-cell counts and diversity one year after transplant was newly produced T cells. At day 60, the high TCRbeta diversity found in some patients originated from recipient T cells and thymic progenitors that had survived.

Trimming pared 2 bases from V and 6 bases from J, leaving 7 bases between. CDR3 length: 13 residues. The germline V gene has CDR1 SGHNT and CDR2 YENEEA. The TCR comes from a boy under 10 years old with acute lymphoblastic leukemia, due to receive a stem cell transplant. The chain has TRBV11-3 and TRBJ2-2, with D unclear. Material: PBMCs, obtained before TCRalphabeta/CD19-depleted stem cell transplant. Written as DNA, the CDR3 is TGTGCCAGCAGCTTAAATGGCGCCGGGGAGCTGTTTTTT. The encoded protein is CASSLNGAGELFF.